This is a list of T cell receptor beta chains from one sample in a study of Ad26.COV2.S vaccination and SARS-CoV-2 variants. Only in-frame clones appear in the TCRdb table, and some are missing; sequencing was by immunoSEQ multiplex PCR. The table includes approximately 450,000 clones, 90% detected once. The sequencing used peripheral blood, collected in a trial of Ad26.COV2.S vaccine versus placebo. Every receptor here comes from a person between 18 and 59 years old who received the Ad26.COV2.S COVID-19 vaccine or a placebo. Each CDR3 is given with its conserved first and last residue. A D gene is named only where the DNA matches it firmly. Size tells how often a clone was seen (once, few, many) or the class of an expanded clone, and some rows leave it out.

V	D	J	size	DNA	CDR3
TRBV4-3	TRBD1	TRBJ2-2	.	TGCGCCAGCAGCCAACCAGGGGGCTCGGGCGCCGGGGAGCTGTTTTTT	CASSQPGGSGAGELFF
TRBV12-3/TRBV12-4	.	TRBJ1-2	.	TGTGCCAGCAGTCCGGGATACTATGGCTACACCTTC	CASSPGYYGYTF
TRBV9	.	TRBJ1-5	few	TGTGCCAGCAGCTCCAGAGGGGAAATCAATCAGCCCCAGCATTTT	CASSSRGEINQPQHF
TRBV5-1	.	TRBJ1-1	.	TGCGCCACGAGACAGGAGGCCCTGAACACTGAAGCTTTCTTT	CATRQEALNTEAFF
TRBV6-1	.	TRBJ1-2	few	TGTGCCAGCAGTTATTCGGACTATGGCTACACCTTC	CASSYSDYGYTF
TRBV21-1	.	TRBJ2-1	once	TGTGCCAGCAGCAAGGGGTGCGAAATCTACAATGAGCAGTTCTTC	CASSKGCEIYNEQFF
TRBV6-5	.	TRBJ1-1	once	TGTGCCAGCAGCTACGTTTCTGGGACTGAAGCTTTCTTT	CASSYVSGTEAFF
TRBV10-3	.	TRBJ2-7	.	TGTGCCATCAGTGAGCGACAGCCCCCGGATCAGTACTTC	CAISERQPPDQYF
TRBV28	.	TRBJ2-5	.	TGTGCCAGCAGTTTATCCGGGACCCAGTACTTC	CASSLSGTQYF
TRBV4-1	TRBD1	TRBJ2-5	.	TGCGCCAGCAGCCAGCCGACAGGGGCAGGGGAGACCCAGTACTTC	CASSQPTGAGETQYF
TRBV14	TRBD1	TRBJ2-7	.	TGTGCCAGCAGCCAGACAGGGAGCTCCTACGAGCAGTACTTC	CASSQTGSSYEQYF
TRBV7-2	.	TRBJ2-7	.	TGTGCCAGCAGCTTACGAGGGTCGATATCCTACGAGCAGTACTTC	CASSLRGSISYEQYF
TRBV6-5	.	TRBJ1-1	.	TGTGCCAGCAGTAGGGACGGCTACACTGAAGCTTTCTTT	CASSRDGYTEAFF
TRBV24-1	.	TRBJ2-3	.	TGTGCCACCAGTGATTTGCGTGGTACGCAGTATTTT	CATSDLRGTQYF
TRBV19	.	TRBJ1-2	few	TGTGCCAGTAGTTCCCCTACCTACGCAGGCCGGGGGATCGGCTACACCTTC	CASSSPTYAGRGIGYTF
TRBV6-6	.	TRBJ1-1	.	TGTGCCAGCAGTTACGGGGAGGATACTGAAGCTTTCTTT	CASSYGEDTEAFF
TRBV28	.	TRBJ1-2	.	TGTGCCAGCTATGACTTTGGCTACACCTTC	CASYDFGYTF
TRBV7-6	TRBD2	TRBJ2-3	once	TGTGCCAGCAGCTCCTTTCTAGCGGGAGCAGAGGATACGCAGTATTTT	CASSSFLAGAEDTQYF
TRBV18	.	TRBJ2-2	once	TGTGCCAGCTCACCAGTGAGGGCAACCTTGACCGGGGAGCTGTTTTTT	CASSPVRATLTGELFF
TRBV19	.	TRBJ2-4	.	TGTGCCAGTAGAGGAGAGGTCTCATCCAAAAACATTCAGTACTTC	CASRGEVSSKNIQYF
TRBV4-3	TRBD1	TRBJ1-1	.	TGCGCCAGCAGCCAAGTTCGGACAGGGAGGACTGAAGCTTTCTTT	CASSQVRTGRTEAFF
TRBV11-3	.	TRBJ2-5	.	TGTGCCAGCAGCTTAGGGAGGGACAGCTTAAGCCAAGAGACCCAGTACTTC	CASSLGRDSLSQETQYF
TRBV5-8	TRBD2	TRBJ2-5	.	TGTGCCAGCAGCCCCAGGGGCACTAGCGGTAGTCCCACCCAGTACTTC	CASSPRGTSGSPTQYF
TRBV28	.	TRBJ1-1	.	TGTGCCAGCAGAACGGGAGGGGACACTGAAGCTTTCTTT	CASRTGGDTEAFF
TRBV29-1	.	TRBJ1-1	.	TGCAGCGTTGAAGAGAGGGACGGTGAAGCTTTCTTT	CSVEERDGEAFF
TRBV5-5	.	TRBJ1-2	.	TGTGCCAGCAGCTTCCAGGGGTATGGCTACACCTTC	CASSFQGYGYTF
TRBV6-2/TRBV6-3	.	TRBJ1-2	.	TGTGCCAGCAGTTATACAGTTTTCTATGGCTACACCTTC	CASSYTVFYGYTF
TRBV2	TRBD1	TRBJ2-7	.	TGTGCCAGCAGATCCAGGGGGCATTCCTACGAGCAGTACTTC	CASRSRGHSYEQYF
TRBV30	.	TRBJ2-7	once	TGTGCCTGGAGTGTACGAGGGGGCGAGCAGTACTTC	CAWSVRGGEQYF
TRBV6-5	TRBD2	TRBJ2-3	.	TGTGCCAGCAGCCGACTAGCGGGAGTTACAGATACGCAGTATTTT	CASSRLAGVTDTQYF
TRBV10-3	TRBD2	TRBJ2-1	.	TGTGCCATCAGGTTGACTAGCGGGGGGTATGAGCAGTTCTTC	CAIRLTSGGYEQFF
TRBV7-2	.	TRBJ2-7	.	TGTGCCAGCAGCTTGGATTTCGGGCCCCTTTACTTC	CASSLDFGPLYF
TRBV6-2/TRBV6-3	.	TRBJ2-3	.	TGTGCCAGCAGCCATGGACGCGCAGATACGCAGTATTTT	CASSHGRADTQYF
TRBV4-1	TRBD2	TRBJ2-2	.	TGCGCCAGCAGCCAAGCCCTCCTAGCGGGAGATACCGGGGAGCTGTTTTTT	CASSQALLAGDTGELFF
TRBV6-5	.	TRBJ1-2	.	TGTGCCAGCAGTTATCGAGACATACCTAACTATGGCTACACCTTC	CASSYRDIPNYGYTF
TRBV6-2/TRBV6-3	.	TRBJ2-1	.	TGTGCCAGCAGTGACTCGGGACGATTACAGTTCTTC	CASSDSGRLQFF
TRBV15	.	TRBJ1-4	.	TGTGCCACCAGCACTTTTCTTGGGGCAGGATACGAAAAACTGTTTTTT	CATSTFLGAGYEKLFF
TRBV18	.	TRBJ1-4	.	TGTGCCAGCTCACCCCCGGGACCAACCAGGGGACTGTTTTTT	CASSPPGPTRGLFF
TRBV5-8	.	TRBJ2-5	once	TGTGCCAGCGTTCAGACGGACCAAGAGACCCAGTACTTC	CASVQTDQETQYF
TRBV6-5	TRBD1	TRBJ2-7	.	TGTGCCAGCAGTCGAGCCGGGACAGCATCCTACGAGCAGTACTTC	CASSRAGTASYEQYF
TRBV7-3	.	TRBJ2-3	.	TGTGCCAGCAGCTTCTGGGGCACAGATACGCAGTATTTT	CASSFWGTDTQYF